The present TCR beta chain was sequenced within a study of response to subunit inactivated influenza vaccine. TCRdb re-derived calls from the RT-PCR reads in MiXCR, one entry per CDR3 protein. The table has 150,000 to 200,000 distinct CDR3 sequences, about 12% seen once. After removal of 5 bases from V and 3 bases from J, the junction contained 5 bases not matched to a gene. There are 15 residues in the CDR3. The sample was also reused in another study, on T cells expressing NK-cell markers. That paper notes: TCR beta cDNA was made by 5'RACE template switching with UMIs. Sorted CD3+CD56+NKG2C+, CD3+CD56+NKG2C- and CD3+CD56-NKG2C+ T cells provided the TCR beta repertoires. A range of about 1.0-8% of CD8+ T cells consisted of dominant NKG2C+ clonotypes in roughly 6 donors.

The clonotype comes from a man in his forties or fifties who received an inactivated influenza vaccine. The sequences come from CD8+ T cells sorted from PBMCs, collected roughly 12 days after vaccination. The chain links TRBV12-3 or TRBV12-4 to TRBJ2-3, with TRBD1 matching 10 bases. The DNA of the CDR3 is TGTGCCAGCAGTCACCGGGACAGGGGTACAGATACGCAGTATTTT. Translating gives CASSHRDRGTDTQYF.